This is a list of T cell receptor beta chains from one sample in a study of blood T cell repertoires in COVID-19. TCRdb's copy holds only in-frame clones and misses some; the assay was immunoSEQ multiplex PCR. Among about 120,000 clones listed, roughly 82% were seen once. The sample comprised peripheral blood. Receptors originate from a human donor in a cohort sampled during active COVID-19. Both conserved end residues are part of each CDR3. A D gene is named only where the DNA matches it firmly. The size entry is marked missing in some rows and otherwise reads once, few, many or a size class.

v_call	clone_size	d_call	j_call	cdr3_aa	cdr3_nt
TRBV7-2	NA	NA	TRBJ2-3	CASSLLFTDTQYF	TGTGCCAGCAGCTTACTCTTTACAGATACGCAGTATTTT
TRBV7-6	NA	NA	TRBJ2-1	CASSPLRQGRNNEQFF	TGTGCCAGCAGCCCCCTCAGGCAGGGTCGAAACAATGAGCAGTTCTTC
TRBV3-1/TRBV3-2	NA	TRBD2	TRBJ2-7	CASSQAALAGGYEQYF	TGTGCCAGCAGCCAAGCTGCCCTAGCGGGGGGCTACGAGCAGTACTTC
TRBV5-4	once	TRBD2	TRBJ2-2	CASSLGSGGAHTGELFF	TGTGCCAGCAGCTTGGGTAGCGGGGGGGCCCACACCGGGGAGCTGTTTTTT
TRBV19	NA	NA	TRBJ1-2	CASSMGQGSSSGGYTF	TGTGCCAGTAGTATGGGACAAGGAAGTTCATCGGGAGGCTACACCTTC
TRBV11-2	NA	NA	TRBJ2-7	CASSATRYEQYF	TGTGCCAGCAGCGCTACGAGGTACGAGCAGTACTTC
TRBV6-5	NA	TRBD1	TRBJ2-7	CASSRDRGIYEQYF	TGTGCCAGCAGTAGGGACAGGGGGATCTACGAGCAGTACTTC
TRBV6-2/TRBV6-3	few	NA	TRBJ1-2	CASSYRRPRGGYTF	TGTGCCAGCAGTTATCGGCGGCCGAGAGGCGGCTACACCTTC
TRBV25-1	NA	NA	TRBJ1-6	CASSAGRSSYNSPLHF	TGTGCCAGCAGCGCGGGACGGAGCTCCTATAATTCACCCCTCCACTTT
TRBV29-1	NA	TRBD1	TRBJ2-7	CSATRGTGGSEQYF	TGCAGCGCCACCAGGGGGACAGGGGGCTCCGAGCAGTACTTC
TRBV7-2	NA	NA	TRBJ2-5	CASSSAPGGETQYF	TGTGCCAGCAGCTCCGCCCCAGGCGGGGAGACCCAGTACTTC
TRBV5-6	NA	TRBD2	TRBJ2-2	CASSREEASTGELFF	TGTGCCAGCAGCCGGGAGGAAGCCTCCACCGGGGAGCTGTTTTTT
TRBV6-5	NA	TRBD1	TRBJ1-4	CASARGREKLFF	TGTGCCAGCGCCAGGGGGAGAGAAAAACTGTTTTTT
TRBV27	NA	NA	TRBJ2-1	CASLRAGNSYNEQFF	TGTGCCAGCCTTAGGGCGGGGAACTCCTACAATGAGCAGTTCTTC
TRBV29-1	once	TRBD1	TRBJ2-7	CSAPRDRVYGEQYF	TGCAGCGCTCCCCGTGACAGGGTATACGGCGAGCAGTACTTC
TRBV5-6	NA	NA	TRBJ1-1	CASSWQAEAFF	TGTGCCAGCAGCTGGCAGGCTGAAGCTTTCTTT
TRBV7-2	NA	TRBD1	TRBJ1-2	CASSFTGTAYGYTF	TGTGCCAGCAGCTTCACCGGGACAGCATATGGCTACACCTTC
TRBV5-4	NA	NA	TRBJ1-1	CASSNTVMNTEAFF	TGTGCCAGCAGCAATACAGTTATGAACACTGAAGCTTTCTTT
TRBV27	NA	NA	TRBJ1-1	CASSLSAPYDTGEAFF	TGTGCCAGCAGTTTATCTGCCCCGTATGATACAGGGGAAGCTTTCTTT
TRBV3-1/TRBV3-2	NA	NA	TRBJ2-3	CASSQDEGTGLSQYF	TGTGCCAGCAGCCAAGATGAGGGAACGGGACTTTCGCAGTATTTT
TRBV7-6	NA	NA	TRBJ2-2	CASSIRTGKTGELFF	TGTGCCAGCAGCATACGGACTGGCAAGACCGGGGAGCTGTTTTTT
TRBV6-6	once	TRBD2	TRBJ2-3	CASSNGGLAEPDTQYF	TGTGCCAGCTCCAACGGGGGACTAGCGGAACCAGATACGCAGTATTTT
TRBV15	NA	TRBD1	TRBJ2-7	CATSPGTANYEQYF	TGTGCCACCAGTCCCGGGACAGCCAACTACGAGCAGTACTTC